This T cell receptor (beta chain) was identified in a study of identical twins (dated by TCRdb to about 2016). About the full investigation: TCR alpha and beta repertoires from monozygotic twins, unrelated adults of various ages and cord blood were deep-sequenced to test whether fetal clonotypes persist. To rule out contamination, the twin experiments were replicated at different times with different library preparation protocols.

All donors were healthy Caucasians. Three pairs of female monozygotic twins, all aged about 18 to 30 years, made up the twin cohort. Positive isolation kits from Invitrogen were used to isolate the CD4+ and CD8+ T cell populations. V and J lose 4 bases and 1 base, and a span of 17 bases separates them. The CDR3 holds 16 amino acids from the cysteine to the phenylalanine. Here the CDR3 DNA is all that survives: 48 bases in frame from base 1. Via the germline V gene (reference sequence), CDR1 is LGHDT and CDR2 YNNKEL. Library generation was performed with 5' RACE. TCRdb shows the sequencer as Illumina HiSeq 2000. Template switching introduced a universal primer binding site; the final cDNA contained a unique molecular identifier, enabling accurate counting of TCR cDNA molecules. Specific primers in the conserved constant-segment region were used to synthesize first-strand cDNA for TCR alpha and beta chains. To control for contamination, every cDNA library carried two barcodes: a SMART-Mk sample barcode plus Illumina barcodes. TruSeq adapter sequences along with Illumina sample barcodes were introduced in two successive PCR steps. TCR alpha and beta cDNA libraries were sequenced on the Illumina HiSeq platform with custom primers. The paper's data handling went like this. Raw reads were processed with MiGEC to extract unique molecular identifiers, and MiXCR was used to determine CDR3 positions. For each individual, recombination models were inferred using an EM algorithm with the repgenHMM and IGoR tools. Shared clonotypes were analyzed with the tcR package in R, and sharing was normalized by the product of cloneset sizes. Out-of-frame nonproductive sequences were analyzed to study raw recombination free of thymic and clonal selection effects. Using fastp trimming at Q25 and MiXCR clonotype assembly, TCRdb reanalyzed the public sequencing data and kept in-frame beta chains. Rows with a matching CDR3 protein are joined into one entry that keeps the most common DNA and genes. TCRdb assigned the V and J calls; the authors' analysis was not used. The sample table records fewer than 250,000 distinct CDR3 sequences; around a sixth of these occur just once. The ten largest account for 40% of the sample.

Study-wide conclusions, independent of this receptor: Recombination models systematically underestimated out-of-frame TCR alpha sharing in monozygotic twins but agreed with sharing between unrelated individuals. Zero-insertion analyses could be partly confounded by invariant T cells such as MAIT and iNKT, though diverse VJ usage argued against such confounding for most clonotypes. Compared with coincidental sharing between unrelated individuals, out-of-frame TCR alpha sequences shared between twins had an excess of sequences with low generation probability. Because the same donors could not be followed over many years, conclusions were based on cross-sectional statistical analysis. Fewer insertions were carried by abundant cord blood beta clonotypes; a weaker similar trend was observed in young adult naive repertoires, while no such trend was observed in memory repertoires. Excess twin sharing in beta out-of-frame sequences was weaker because fewer shared sequences lowered the signal-to-noise ratio.

Of note for this clonotype: Its target antigen remains unknown. No much larger clone is present one base from it, and per-base qualities are unavailable.

These same records also appear under a second study, on T cells expressing NK-cell markers. The second paper further reports: Three sorted T-cell subsets (CD3+CD56+NKG2C+, CD3+CD56+NKG2C- and CD3+CD56-NKG2C+) from fewer than 10 donors had their TCR beta-chain repertoires profiled. Of the eight sequenced donors, seven were found to be HCMV-seropositive and one was found to be HCMV-seronegative. To restrict sorting to alphabetaTCR-expressing T cells, an anti-gammadeltaTCR antibody was added in several experiments. In six donors, the dominant CD3+CD56+NKG2C+ clonotypes were found to rank among the top 10 CD8+ clonotypes and to make up about 1.0-7.5% of CD8+ T cells. Those dominant clonotypes were again the most abundant among CD3+CD56-NKG2C+ cells in a handful of donors, at about 25-60.1%. Whether the expanded NKG2C-expressing T cell clones were specific for HCMV antigens was left unclear. The study sequenced eight donors, all healthy volunteers chosen at random: three men and five women. HCMV serostatus was determined by detecting HCMV-specific IgG in serum with a commercial ELISA kit. MIGEC was used to demultiplex reads and group reads by UMI, and MiTCR was used to assemble and quantify clonotypes. To exclude erroneous sequences, any TCR cDNA sequence not supported by at least two reads was discarded. The tcR package was used for downstream repertoire analysis, and clonotypes were matched between fractions using CDR3 nucleotide sequence together with V segment. Antigen specificity was annotated against VDJdb with VDJmatch, allowing one amino acid substitution in CDR3.

The rearranged segments are TRBV3-1 and TRBJ2-7, and TRBD2 may be the D gene, going by 6 matching bases. The sample was CD8+ T cells sorted from blood. This clonotype was obtained from a woman between 18 and 30 years old in good health. The CDR3 is CASSPGAGRRSYEQYF. The sequenced DNA: TGTGCCAGCAGCCCGGGAGCAGGTCGAAGATCCTACGAGCAGTACTTC.